This T cell receptor (beta chain) was obtained from a study of T cells in localized non-small cell lung cancer. The germline V gene encodes CDR1 LNHDA and CDR2 SQIVND (reference sequence). The V segment lost 6 bases and the J segment 4 bases; nucleotides outside the gene matches: 5. The CDR3 length is 14 residues. Regarding the study as a whole: A single tumor region was sequenced, leaving heterogeneity possible. In adjacent lung appeared a median around 56 of the top 100 tumor clones.

Turning to this clone: The antigen remains undetermined.

Some clones are missing from TCRdb's copy, which holds only in-frame ones; the method was immunoSEQ multiplex PCR. The sample includes 50,000 to 65,000 clones, 60% to 85% of them seen just once. This receptor was obtained from a woman aged 35-75 years with stage II lung adenocarcinoma. The chain couples TRBV19 to TRBJ2-3; TRBD1 aligns across 9 bases. Sample: PBMCs, taken before any cancer treatment. CDR3 sequence (DNA): TGTGCCAGTAGCCCACAGGGGGCCGCAGATACGCAGTATTTT. It specifies CASSPQGAADTQYF. The whole variable domain, filled in from reference TRBV19 and TRBJ2-3, reads DGGITQSPKYLFRKEGQNVTLSCEQNLNHDAMYWYRQDPGQGLRLIYYSQIVNDFQKGDIAEGYSVSREKKESFPLTVTSAQKNPTAFYLCASSPQGAADTQYFGPGTRLTVL.